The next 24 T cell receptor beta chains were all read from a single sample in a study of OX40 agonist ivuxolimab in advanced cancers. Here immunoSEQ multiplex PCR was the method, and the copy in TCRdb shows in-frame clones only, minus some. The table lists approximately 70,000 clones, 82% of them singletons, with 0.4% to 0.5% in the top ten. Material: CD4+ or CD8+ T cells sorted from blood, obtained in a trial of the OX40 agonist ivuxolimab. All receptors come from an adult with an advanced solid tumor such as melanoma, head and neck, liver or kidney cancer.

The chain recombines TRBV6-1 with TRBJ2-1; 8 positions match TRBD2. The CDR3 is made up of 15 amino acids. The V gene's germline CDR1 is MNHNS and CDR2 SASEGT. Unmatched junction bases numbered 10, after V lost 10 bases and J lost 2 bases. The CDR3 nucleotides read TGTGCCATCAGCATAAGGCGGGGGGCCTACAATGAGCAGTTCTTC. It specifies CAISIRRGAYNEQFF.

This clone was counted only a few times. The CDR3 spells CASSLIRGHSPLHF. The CDR3, as DNA: TGTGCCAGCAGCTTAATCAGGGGGCATTCACCCCTCCACTTT. The chain employs TRBV7-9 and TRBJ1-6; 8 bases match TRBD1. Germline V CDR1 and CDR2: SEHNR, FQNEAQ (reference sequence). The CDR3 length is 14 residues. With 2 bases clipped from V and 8 bases from J, the junction kept 2 bases outside the gene matches.

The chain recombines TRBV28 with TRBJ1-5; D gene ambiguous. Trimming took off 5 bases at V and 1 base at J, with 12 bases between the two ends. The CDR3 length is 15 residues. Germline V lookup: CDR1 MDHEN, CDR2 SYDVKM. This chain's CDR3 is CASSLSGRSNQPQHF. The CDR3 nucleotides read TGTGCCAGCAGTCTCTCTGGCCGGAGCAATCAGCCCCAGCATTTT.

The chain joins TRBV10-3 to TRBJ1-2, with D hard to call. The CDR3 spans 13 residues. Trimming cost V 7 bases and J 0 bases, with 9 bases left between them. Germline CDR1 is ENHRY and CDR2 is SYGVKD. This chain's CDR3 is CAITQQSNYGYTF. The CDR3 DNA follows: TGTGCCATCACCCAACAGTCTAACTATGGCTACACCTTC.

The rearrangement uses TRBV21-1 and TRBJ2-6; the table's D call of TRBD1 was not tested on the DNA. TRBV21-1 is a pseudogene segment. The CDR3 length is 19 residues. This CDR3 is CASSKNGRGNPSGANVLTF. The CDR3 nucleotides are TGTGCCAGCAGCAAAAACGGCAGGGGGAACCCCTCCGGGGCCAACGTCCTGACTTTC.

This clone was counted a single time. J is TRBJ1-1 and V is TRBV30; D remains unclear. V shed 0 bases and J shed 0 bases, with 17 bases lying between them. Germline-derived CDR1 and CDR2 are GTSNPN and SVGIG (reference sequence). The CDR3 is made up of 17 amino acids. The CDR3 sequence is CAWSVGKLARMNTEAFF. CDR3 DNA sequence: TGTGCCTGGAGTGTAGGGAAACTAGCCCGCATGAACACTGAAGCTTTCTTT.

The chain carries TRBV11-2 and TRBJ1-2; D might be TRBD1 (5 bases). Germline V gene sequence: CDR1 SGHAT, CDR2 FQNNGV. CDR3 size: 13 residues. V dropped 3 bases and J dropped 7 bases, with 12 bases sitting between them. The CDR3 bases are TGTGCCAGCAGCTTTCAGGGCACTGGTGGCTACACCTTC. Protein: CASSFQGTGGYTF.

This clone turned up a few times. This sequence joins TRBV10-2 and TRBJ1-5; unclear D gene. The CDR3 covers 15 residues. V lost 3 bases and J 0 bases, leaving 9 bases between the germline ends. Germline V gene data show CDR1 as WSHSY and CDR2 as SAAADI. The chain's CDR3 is CASSDWGYSNQPQHF. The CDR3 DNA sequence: TGCGCCAGCAGTGATTGGGGATATAGCAATCAGCCCCAGCATTTT.

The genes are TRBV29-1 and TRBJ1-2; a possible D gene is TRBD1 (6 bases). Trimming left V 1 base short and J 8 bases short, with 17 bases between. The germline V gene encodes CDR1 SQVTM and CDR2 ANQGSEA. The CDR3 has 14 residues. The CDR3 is CSVEVLGGGQGYTF. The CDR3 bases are TGCAGCGTTGAAGTCTTAGGGGGAGGGCAAGGCTACACCTTC. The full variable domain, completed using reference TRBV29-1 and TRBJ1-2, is SAVISQKPSRDICQRGTSLTIQCQVDSQVTMMFWYRQQPGQSLTLIATANQGSEATYESGFVIDKFPISRPNLTFSTLTVSNMSPEDSSIYLCSVEVLGGGQGYTFGSGTRLTVV.

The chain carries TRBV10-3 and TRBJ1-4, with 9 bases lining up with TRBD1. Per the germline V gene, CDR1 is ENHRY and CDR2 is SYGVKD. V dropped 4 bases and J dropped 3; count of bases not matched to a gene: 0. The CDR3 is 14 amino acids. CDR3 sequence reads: CAISGTGANEKLFF. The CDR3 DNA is TGTGCCATCAGTGGGACAGGGGCTAATGAAAAACTGTTTTTT.

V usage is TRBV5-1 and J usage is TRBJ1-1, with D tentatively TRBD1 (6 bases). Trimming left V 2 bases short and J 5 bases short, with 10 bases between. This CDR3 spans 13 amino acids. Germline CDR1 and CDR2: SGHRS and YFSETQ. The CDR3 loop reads CASSFQQGTEAFF. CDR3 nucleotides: TGCGCCAGCAGCTTTCAACAGGGAACTGAAGCTTTCTTT.

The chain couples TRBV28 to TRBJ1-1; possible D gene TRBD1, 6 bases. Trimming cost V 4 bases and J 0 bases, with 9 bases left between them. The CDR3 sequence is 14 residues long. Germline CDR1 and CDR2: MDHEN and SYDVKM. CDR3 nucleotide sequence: TGTGCCAGCAGTTCGACAGGCCTGAACACTGAAGCTTTCTTT. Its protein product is CASSSTGLNTEAFF.

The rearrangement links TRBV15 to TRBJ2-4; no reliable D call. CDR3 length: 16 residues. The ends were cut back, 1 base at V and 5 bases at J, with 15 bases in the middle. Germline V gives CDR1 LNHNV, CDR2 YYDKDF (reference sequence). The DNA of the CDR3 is TGTGCCACCAGCAGAGCAGCAGTCTCGGTAGAAAACATTCAGTACTTC. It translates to CATSRAAVSVENIQYF.

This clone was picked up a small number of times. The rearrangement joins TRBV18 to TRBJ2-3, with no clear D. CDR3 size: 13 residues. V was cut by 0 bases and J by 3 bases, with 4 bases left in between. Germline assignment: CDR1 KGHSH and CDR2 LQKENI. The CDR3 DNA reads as TGTGCCAGCTCACCACCGGGAACAGATACGCAGTATTTT. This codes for CASSPPGTDTQYF.

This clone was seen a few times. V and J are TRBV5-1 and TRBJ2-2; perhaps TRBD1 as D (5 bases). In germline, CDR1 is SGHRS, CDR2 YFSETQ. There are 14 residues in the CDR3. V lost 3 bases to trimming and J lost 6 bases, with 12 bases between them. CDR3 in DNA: TGCGCCAGCAGCTCCCAGGGATTCTCCGGGGAGCTGTTTTTT. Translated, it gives CASSSQGFSGELFF.

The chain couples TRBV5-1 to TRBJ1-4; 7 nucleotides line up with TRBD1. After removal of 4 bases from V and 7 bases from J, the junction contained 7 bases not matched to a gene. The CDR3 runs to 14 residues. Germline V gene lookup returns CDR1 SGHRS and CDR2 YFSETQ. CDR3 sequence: CASSKTGMGEKLFF. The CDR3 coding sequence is TGCGCCAGCAGCAAGACAGGGATGGGTGAAAAACTGTTTTTT.

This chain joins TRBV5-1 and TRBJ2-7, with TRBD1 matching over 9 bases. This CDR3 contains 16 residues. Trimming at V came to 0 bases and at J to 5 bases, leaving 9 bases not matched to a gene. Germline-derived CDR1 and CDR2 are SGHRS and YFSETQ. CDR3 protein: CASSLAPGTGNDEQYF. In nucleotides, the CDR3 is TGCGCCAGCAGCTTGGCCCCCGGGACAGGGAACGACGAGCAGTACTTC.

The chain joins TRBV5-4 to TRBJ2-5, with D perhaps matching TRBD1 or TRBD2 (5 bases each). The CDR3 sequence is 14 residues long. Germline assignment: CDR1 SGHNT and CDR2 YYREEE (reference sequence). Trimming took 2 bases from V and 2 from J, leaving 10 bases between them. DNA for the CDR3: TGTGCCAGCAGCTTCCCGGGACCTCAAGAGACCCAGTACTTC. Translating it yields CASSFPGPQETQYF. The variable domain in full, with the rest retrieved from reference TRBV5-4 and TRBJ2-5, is ETGVTQSPTHLIKTRGQQVTLRCSSQSGHNTVSWYQQALGQGPQFIFQYYREEENGRGNFPPRFSGLQFPNYSSELNVNALELDDSALYLCASSFPGPQETQYFGPGTRLLVL.

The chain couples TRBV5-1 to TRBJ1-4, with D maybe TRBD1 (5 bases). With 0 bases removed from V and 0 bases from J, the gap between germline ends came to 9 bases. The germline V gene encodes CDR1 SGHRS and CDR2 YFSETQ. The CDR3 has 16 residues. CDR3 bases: TGCGCCAGCAGCTTGGCAGGGACTGCAACTAATGAAAAACTGTTTTTT. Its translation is CASSLAGTATNEKLFF. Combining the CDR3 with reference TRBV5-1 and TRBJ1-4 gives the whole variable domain KAGVTQTPRYLIKTRGQQVTLSCSPISGHRSVSWYQQTPGQGLQFLFEYFSETQRNKGNFPGRFSGRQFSNSRSEMNVSTLELGDSALYLCASSLAGTATNEKLFFGSGTQLSVL.

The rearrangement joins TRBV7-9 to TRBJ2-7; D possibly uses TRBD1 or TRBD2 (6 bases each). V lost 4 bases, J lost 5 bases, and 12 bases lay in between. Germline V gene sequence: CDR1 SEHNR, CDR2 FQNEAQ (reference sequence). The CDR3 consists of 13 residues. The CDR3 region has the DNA TGTGCCAGCAGCTGGGGGGCAGGAGACGAGCAGTACTTC. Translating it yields CASSWGAGDEQYF.

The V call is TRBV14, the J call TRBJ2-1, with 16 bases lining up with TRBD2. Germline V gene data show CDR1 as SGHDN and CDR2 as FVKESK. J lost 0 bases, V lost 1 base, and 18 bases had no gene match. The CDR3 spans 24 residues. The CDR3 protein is CASSQVPGLAGGPRYGSSYNEQFF. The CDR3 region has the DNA TGTGCCAGCAGCCAAGTCCCGGGACTAGCGGGAGGGCCAAGGTATGGTAGCTCCTACAATGAGCAGTTCTTC.

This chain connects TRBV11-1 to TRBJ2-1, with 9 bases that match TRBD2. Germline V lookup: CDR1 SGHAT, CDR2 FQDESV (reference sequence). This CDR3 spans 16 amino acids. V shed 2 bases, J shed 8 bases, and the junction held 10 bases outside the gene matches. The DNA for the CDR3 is TGTGCCAGCAGCTTAATAGGGGCTAGCGGGGAGGATGAGCAGTTCTTC. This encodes CASSLIGASGEDEQFF.

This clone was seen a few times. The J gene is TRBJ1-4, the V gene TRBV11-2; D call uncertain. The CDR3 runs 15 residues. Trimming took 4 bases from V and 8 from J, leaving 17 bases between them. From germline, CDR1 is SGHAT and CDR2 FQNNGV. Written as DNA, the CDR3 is TGTGCCAGCAGCTCTTTACGGGGAAGAGGGGAAAAACTGTTTTTT. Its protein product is CASSSLRGRGEKLFF.

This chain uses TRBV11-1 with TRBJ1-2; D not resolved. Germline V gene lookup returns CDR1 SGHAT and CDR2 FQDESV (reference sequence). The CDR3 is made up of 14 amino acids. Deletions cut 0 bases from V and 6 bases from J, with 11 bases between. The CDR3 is CASSLALSMDGYTF. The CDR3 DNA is TGTGCCAGCAGCTTAGCCCTCAGTATGGATGGCTACACCTTC.